The sequence of this TCR beta chain was determined in a study of graft-versus-host responses after intestinal transplantation. The CDR3 is 15 amino acids. V lost 2 bases to trimming and J lost 4 bases, with 15 bases between them. Germline V gene lookup returns CDR1 SGHDT and CDR2 YYEEEE. Assay used: immunoSEQ multiplex PCR; TCRdb lists only in-frame clones, some missing. In the table there are under 140,000 clones, 80% to 95% of which are singletons. As concerns this clone: Antigen specificity is unknown.

The chain links TRBV5-6 to TRBJ1-1; D perhaps matches TRBD1 (6 bases). The receptor comes from a human donor who received an intestinal transplant. This specimen was unstimulated CD8+ T cells sorted from spleen or lymph node cells, taken before intestinal transplant. The CDR3 bases are TGTGCCAGCAGCTTTGCGGGGGCGATGGTCACTGAAGCTTTCTTT. It is translated as CASSFAGAMVTEAFF.